Following are 25 T cell receptor beta chains from one sample sequenced in a study of T cell repertoires in cytomegalovirus infection. MiXCR, run by TCRdb on the reads, gives a single entry per CDR3 protein. The repertoire has roughly 500,000 distinct CDR3 sequences, 16% of them found once; the top ten carry roughly 25%. The sequencing input was CD8+ T cells from PBMCs. The source of these receptors is a human donor in good health (CMV status not recorded). Some clones in this sample may be carry-over from other donors' samples.

The chain uses TRBV27 and TRBJ2-7; no reliable D call. Between the trimmed V and J ends, which lost 0 bases and 0 bases, there was a span of 12 bases. Looked up from germline, CDR1 is MNHEY and CDR2 is SMNVEV (reference sequence). The CDR3 contains 16 residues. The CDR3, as DNA: TGTGCCAGCAGTTTATCGGCAGGTGAAACCTCCTACGAGCAGTACTTC. This translates into CASSLSAGETSYEQYF.

The V and J genes are TRBV11-2 and TRBJ2-7; possible D gene TRBD2, 6 bases. Germline V gene lookup returns CDR1 SGHAT and CDR2 FQNNGV. The germline V and J ends were trimmed by 5 bases and 6 bases, with 14 bases remaining between them. This CDR3 is 13 amino acids long. The DNA for the CDR3 is TGTGCCAGCAGCCGCGGGACTCCGAGCGAGCAGTACTTC. Amino acid sequence: CASSRGTPSEQYF.

The sample holds a few counts of this clonotype. The chain couples TRBV27 to TRBJ1-6; D remains ambiguous. The CDR3 length is 12 residues. Trimming stripped 8 bases from V and 9 bases from J, with 11 bases between. The germline gives CDR1 MNHEY, CDR2 SMNVEV (reference sequence). In DNA form, the CDR3 reads TGTGCCAGCGGAGAGGTGGGTTCACCCCTCCACTTT. Its translation is CASGEVGSPLHF.

This clonotype has at least ten counts. The chain is built from TRBV7-9 and TRBJ2-1; 7 bases are shared with TRBD2. V dropped 0 bases and J dropped 6; count of bases not matched to a gene: 11. The CDR3 covers 17 residues. CDR1 is SEHNR and CDR2 is FQNEAQ in the germline V gene (reference sequence). This chain's CDR3 is CASSLALRGSLVNEQFF. The CDR3, as DNA: TGTGCCAGCAGCTTAGCGCTGCGGGGGTCCCTAGTCAATGAGCAGTTCTTC. The whole variable domain, remainder taken from reference TRBV7-9 and TRBJ2-1, is DTGVSQNPRHKITKRGQNVTFRCDPISEHNRLYWYRQTLGQGPEFLTYFQNEAQLEKSRLLSDRFSAERPKGSFSTLEIQRTEQGDSAMYLCASSLALRGSLVNEQFFGPGTRLTVL.

This sequence joins TRBV27 and TRBJ1-1; TRBD1 matches 8 bases. The length of the CDR3 is 15 residues. The germline V gene has CDR1 MNHEY and CDR2 SMNVEV (reference sequence). Trimming removed 5 bases from V and 3 bases from J; junction bases left unmatched: 8. The CDR3 loop reads CASSPRTGRYTEAFF. The CDR3 DNA reads TGTGCCAGCAGTCCGAGGACAGGGAGGTACACTGAAGCTTTCTTT.

Many counts were recorded for this clonotype. CDR3 protein: CASSLDRTGDGYTF. The CDR3 nucleotides read TGTGCCAGCAGTCTCGACCGGACAGGGGATGGCTACACCTTC. V is TRBV27 and J is TRBJ1-2, with TRBD1 matching over 9 bases. Germline CDR1 and CDR2: MNHEY and SMNVEV (reference sequence). This CDR3 region has 14 residues. J gave up 6 bases and V 5 bases, and 7 bases lay outside the gene matches.

The rearrangement uses TRBV2 and TRBJ1-2; no firm D call. The germline CDR1 and CDR2 sequences are SNHLY and FYNNEI. Trimming stripped 10 bases from V and 0 bases from J, with 21 bases between. The CDR3 is 16 residues long. This CDR3 reads CATTTDPTASNYGYTF. CDR3 nucleotide sequence: TGTGCCACCACGACCGACCCGACGGCTTCTAACTATGGCTACACCTTC. Filled out from reference TRBV2 and TRBJ1-2, the complete variable domain reads EPEVTQTPSHQVTQMGQEVILRCVPISNHLYFYWYRQILGQKVEFLVSFYNNEISEKSEIFDDQFSVERPDGSNFTLKIRSTKLEDSAMYFCATTTDPTASNYGYTFGSGTRLTVV.

This clonotype appeared many times. The rearrangement joins TRBV7-9 to TRBJ1-1, with unresolved D. Trimming shortened V by 4 bases and J by 1 base, and 16 bases separated the two germline ends. This CDR3 has 16 residues. Germline CDR1 SEHNR, CDR2 FQNEAQ (reference sequence). CDR3: CASSSISGSPNTEAFF. In DNA, the CDR3 is TGTGCCAGCAGCTCGATATCCGGCAGCCCGAACACTGAAGCTTTCTTT. Combining the CDR3 with reference TRBV7-9 and TRBJ1-1 gives the whole variable domain DTGVSQNPRHKITKRGQNVTFRCDPISEHNRLYWYRQTLGQGPEFLTYFQNEAQLEKSRLLSDRFSAERPKGSFSTLEIQRTEQGDSAMYLCASSSISGSPNTEAFFGQGTRLTVV.

This clonotype was observed many times. The CDR3 reads CASSTRRQGSGNTIYF. The CDR3 DNA reads TGTGCCAGCAGTACACGTCGACAGGGCTCTGGAAACACCATATATTTT. The rearrangement joins TRBV28 to TRBJ1-3; 7 bases are shared with TRBD1. Germline V gene data show CDR1 as MDHEN and CDR2 as SYDVKM. The CDR3 is 16 amino acids. The V and J ends lost 5 bases and 0 bases, in that order; junction bases with no gene match: 7.

This sequence joins TRBV7-9 and TRBJ1-1; possible D gene TRBD1, 6 bases. The CDR3 sequence is 13 residues long. Germline loops: CDR1 SEHNR, CDR2 FQNEAQ (reference sequence). V was shortened by 8 bases and J by 0 bases, with 10 bases between the two germline ends. CDR3 region: CASLGGLNTEAFF. CDR3 DNA sequence: TGTGCCAGCTTAGGGGGGTTGAACACTGAAGCTTTCTTT.

This clonotype showed up many times. This rearrangement joins TRBV20-1 to TRBJ1-1; 7 bases are shared with TRBD1. V was pared by 0 bases and J by 0 bases, with 4 bases of the junction left unmatched. The CDR3 has 15 residues. Germline assignment: CDR1 DFQATT and CDR2 SNEGSKA (reference sequence). CDR3 nucleotides: TGCAGTGCTAGAGACCGACAGGGCTTGAACACTGAAGCTTTCTTT. Translated, it gives CSARDRQGLNTEAFF.

Only a few counts were recorded for this clonotype. This chain joins TRBV20-1 and TRBJ1-2; D gene unclear. The CDR3 consists of 14 residues. CDR1 DFQATT and CDR2 SNEGSKA come from the germline V gene (reference sequence). V was pared by 0 bases and J by 3 bases, with 11 bases between. The CDR3 sequence: CSARDRRAHYGYTF. The CDR3 nucleotides are TGCAGTGCTAGAGATCGGAGGGCTCACTATGGCTACACCTTC.

This clonotype showed up just a few times. The chain employs TRBV9 and TRBJ2-1; D not certain. V lost 0 bases, J lost 5 bases, and 18 bases lay in between. Germline values: CDR1 SGDLS, CDR2 YYNGEE. The CDR3 sequence is 17 residues long. The DNA for the CDR3 is TGTGCCAGCAGCGTAGGCTCCACATCTAAGACCCACAATGAGCAGTTCTTC. This gives the protein CASSVGSTSKTHNEQFF.

Ten or more counts support this clonotype. The genes are TRBV6-5 and TRBJ2-1; D not resolved. The CDR3 contains 14 residues. Trimming pared 0 bases from V and 8 bases from J, leaving 11 bases between. Germline V gene sequence: CDR1 MNHEY, CDR2 SVGAGI. CDR3 sequence reads: CASSYSEGIYEQFF. As DNA, the CDR3 is TGTGCCAGCAGTTACTCCGAAGGTATCTATGAGCAGTTCTTC.

Many counts were recorded for this clonotype. V gene TRBV27 combines with J gene TRBJ2-3; weak D call: TRBD1 (6 bases). Germline CDR1 is MNHEY and CDR2 is SMNVEV (reference sequence). The CDR3 covers 14 residues. Trimming left V 5 bases short and J 9 bases short, with 18 bases between. The CDR3 coding sequence is TGTGCCAGCAGTGGGGCCTCCCAGGGGAAGACGCAGTATTTT. As protein: CASSGASQGKTQYF.

Points on this clonotype: A read error may explain this, as a much larger clone is one base away. V usage is TRBV10-3 and J usage is TRBJ2-3; weak D call: TRBD2 (6 bases). Germline V gene sequence: CDR1 ENHRY, CDR2 SYGVKD. This CDR3 region has 17 residues. Trimming stripped 8 bases from V and 2 bases from J, with 23 bases between. CDR3 loop: CAIGPRDGRGATDTQYF. CDR3 bases: TGTGCCATCGGCCCTAGGGACGGGAGAGGGGCCACAGATACGCAGTATTTT.

This clonotype was counted a few times. This chain joins TRBV7-9 and TRBJ2-3; 13 nucleotides match TRBD2. Germline values: CDR1 SEHNR, CDR2 FQNEAQ (reference sequence). This CDR3 has 16 amino acids. The V and J ends lost 8 bases and 5 bases, in that order; junction bases with no gene match: 10. This CDR3 is CASPPGLAGVVDTQYF. The CDR3 DNA reads TGTGCCAGCCCCCCTGGACTAGCGGGAGTGGTAGATACGCAGTATTTT.

This clonotype was recorded once. The chain couples TRBV12-5 to TRBJ1-2; D is ambiguous. Trimming left V 0 bases short and J 8 bases short, with 10 bases between. CDR1 and CDR2 (germline): LGHNT, FRNRAP. The CDR3 consists of 13 residues. For the CDR3, the DNA is TGTGCTAGTGGTTTGGTGTTGAGTGAGGGCTACACCTTC. Amino acids: CASGLVLSEGYTF.

This clonotype was seen at least ten times. This chain uses TRBV7-8 with TRBJ2-1, with D possibly being TRBD1 or TRBD2 (5 bases each). Trimming removed 5 bases from V and 2 bases from J, with 13 bases in between. The length of the CDR3 is 15 residues. CDR1 and CDR2 (germline): SGHVS, FQNEAQ. The CDR3 sequence: CASSPRDEAYNEQFF. CDR3 DNA sequence: TGTGCCAGCAGCCCCCGGGACGAGGCCTACAATGAGCAGTTCTTC. The whole variable domain, remainder taken from reference TRBV7-8 and TRBJ2-1, is GAGVSQSPRYKVAKRGQDVALRCDPISGHVSLFWYQQALGQGPEFLTYFQNEAQLDKSGLPSDRFFAERPEGSVSTLKIQRTQQEDSAVYLCASSPRDEAYNEQFFGPGTRLTVL.

This clonotype was seen repeatedly, ten times or more. V and J are TRBV7-6 and TRBJ2-7; D gene unclear. Germline V lookup: CDR1 SGHVS, CDR2 FNYEAQ. This CDR3 spans 15 amino acids. V gave up 1 base and J gave up 0 bases, with 10 bases separating them. As DNA, the CDR3 is TGTGCCAGCAGCTTAGAACGGAAGAGCTCCTACGAGCAGTACTTC. Protein: CASSLERKSSYEQYF.

This clonotype was recorded many times. This chain links TRBV7-9 with TRBJ2-5, with D tentatively TRBD1 (6 bases). V was clipped by 3 bases and J by 5 bases, with 13 bases between them. Germline V gives CDR1 SEHNR, CDR2 FQNEAQ (reference sequence). This CDR3 has 14 amino acids. As DNA, the CDR3 is TGTGCCAGCAGCTTCCCGGACAGCCGGGAGACCCAGTACTTC. Translation gives CASSFPDSRETQYF.

This clonotype was counted at least ten times. V gene TRBV7-6 combines with J gene TRBJ1-3, with D unresolved. The CDR3 totals 13 residues. V gave up 5 bases and J gave up 0 bases, with 5 bases separating them. Per germline, CDR1 SGHVS and CDR2 FNYEAQ. CDR3 DNA: TGTGCCAGCAGCCTTAGCTCTGGAAACACCATATATTTT. It codes for CASSLSSGNTIYF. Drawing the rest from reference TRBV7-6 and TRBJ1-3, the complete variable domain is GAGVSQSPRYKVTKRGQDVALRCDPISGHVSLYWYRQALGQGPEFLTYFNYEAQQDKSGLPNDRFSAERPEGSISTLTIQRTEQRDSAMYRCASSLSSGNTIYFGEGSWLTVV.

In its sample, this clonotype was seen many times. The rearrangement links TRBV7-9 to TRBJ2-7; 7 bases are shared with TRBD2. The CDR3 extends over 16 amino acids. The ends lost 4 bases at V and 2 bases at J; junction bases unmatched: 11. CDR1 and CDR2 (germline): SEHNR, FQNEAQ (reference sequence). CDR3 bases: TGTGCCAGCAGCTCAGATGCTAGCGGCCTAGCCTACGAGCAGTACTTC. The encoded protein is CASSSDASGLAYEQYF.

Comment on this clonotype: At one boundary the junction diverges from the germline segment, which might be a read error. The chain employs TRBV12-3 or TRBV12-4 and TRBJ2-7, with D possibly being TRBD2 (5 bases). There are 14 residues in the CDR3. The CDR3 sequence: CASSLAYIPYEQYF. CDR3 DNA: TGTGCAAGCAGTTTAGCGTACATACCCTACGAGCAGTACTTC.

The sample holds many counts of this clonotype. The chain has TRBV7-9 and TRBJ2-4; 7 positions agree with TRBD1. CDR1 is SEHNR, CDR2 FQNEAQ, per germline (reference sequence). The CDR3 is 15 amino acids. The junction had 4 bases not matched to a gene; V was cut back by 5 bases and J by 0 bases. CDR3 nucleotide sequence: TGTGCCAGCAGCCCCCGACAGGGAGCCAAAAACATTCAGTACTTC. Translating gives CASSPRQGAKNIQYF.